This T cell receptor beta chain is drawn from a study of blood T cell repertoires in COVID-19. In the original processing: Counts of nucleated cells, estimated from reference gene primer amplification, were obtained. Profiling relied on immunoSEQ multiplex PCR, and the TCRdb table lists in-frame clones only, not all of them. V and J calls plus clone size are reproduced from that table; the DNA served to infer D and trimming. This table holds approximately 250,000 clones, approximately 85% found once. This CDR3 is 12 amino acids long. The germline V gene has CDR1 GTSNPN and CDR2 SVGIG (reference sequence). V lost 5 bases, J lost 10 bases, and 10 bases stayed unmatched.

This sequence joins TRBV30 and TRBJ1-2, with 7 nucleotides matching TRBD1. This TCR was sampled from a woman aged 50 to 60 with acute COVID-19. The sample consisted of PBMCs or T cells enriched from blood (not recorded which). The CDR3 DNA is TGTGCCTGGGCGGGAGACAGGGAGGACTACACCTTC. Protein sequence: CAWAGDREDYTF. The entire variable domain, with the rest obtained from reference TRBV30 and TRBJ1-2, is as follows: SQTIHQWPATLVQPVGSPLSLECTVEGTSNPNLYWYRQAAGRGLQLLFYSVGIGQISSEVPQNLSASRPQDRQFILSSKKLLLSDSGFYLCAWAGDREDYTFGSGTRLTVV.